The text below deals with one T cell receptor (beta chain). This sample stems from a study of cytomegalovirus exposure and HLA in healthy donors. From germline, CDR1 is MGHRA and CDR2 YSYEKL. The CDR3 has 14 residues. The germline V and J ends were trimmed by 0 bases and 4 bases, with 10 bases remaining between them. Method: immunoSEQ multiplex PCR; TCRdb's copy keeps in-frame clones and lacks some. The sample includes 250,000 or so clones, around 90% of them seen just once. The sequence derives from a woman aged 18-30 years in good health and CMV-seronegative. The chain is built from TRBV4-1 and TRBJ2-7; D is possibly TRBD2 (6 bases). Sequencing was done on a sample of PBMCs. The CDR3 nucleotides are TGCGCCAGCAGCCAAGATTGGGGACTGTACGAGCAGTACGTC. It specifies CASSQDWGLYEQYV.